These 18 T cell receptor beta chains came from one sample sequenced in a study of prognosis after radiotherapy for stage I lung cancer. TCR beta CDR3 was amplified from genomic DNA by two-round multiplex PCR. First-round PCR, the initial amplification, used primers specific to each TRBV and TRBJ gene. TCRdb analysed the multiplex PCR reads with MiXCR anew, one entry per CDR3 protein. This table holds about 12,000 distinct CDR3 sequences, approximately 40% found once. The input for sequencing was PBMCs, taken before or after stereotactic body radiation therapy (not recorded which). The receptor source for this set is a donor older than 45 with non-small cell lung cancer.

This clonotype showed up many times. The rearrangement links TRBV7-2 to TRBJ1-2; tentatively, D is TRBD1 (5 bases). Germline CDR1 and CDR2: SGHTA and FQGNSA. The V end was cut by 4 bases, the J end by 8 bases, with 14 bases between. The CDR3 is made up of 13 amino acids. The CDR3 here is CASSSLVRGGYTF. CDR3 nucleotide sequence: TGTGCCAGCAGCTCTTTGGTGCGGGGCGGCTACACCTTC.

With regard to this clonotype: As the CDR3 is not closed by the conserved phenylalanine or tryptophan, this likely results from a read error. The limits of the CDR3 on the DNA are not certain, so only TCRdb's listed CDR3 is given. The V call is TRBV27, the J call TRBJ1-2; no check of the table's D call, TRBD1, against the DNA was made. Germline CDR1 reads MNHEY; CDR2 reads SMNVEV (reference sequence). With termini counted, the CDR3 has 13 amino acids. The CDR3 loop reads CASSLGQYYGYAL.

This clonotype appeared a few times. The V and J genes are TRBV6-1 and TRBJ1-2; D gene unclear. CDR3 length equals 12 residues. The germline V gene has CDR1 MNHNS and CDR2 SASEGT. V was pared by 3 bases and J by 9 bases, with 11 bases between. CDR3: CASSDRAESYTF. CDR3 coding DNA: TGTGCCAGCAGTGATAGGGCGGAAAGCTACACCTTC.

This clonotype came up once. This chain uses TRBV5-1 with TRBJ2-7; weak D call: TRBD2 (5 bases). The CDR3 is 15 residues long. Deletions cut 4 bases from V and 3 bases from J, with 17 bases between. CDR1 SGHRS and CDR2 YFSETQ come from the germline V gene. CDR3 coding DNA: TGCGCCAGCAGCCCCCCTTTAGGTGAGGGCTACGAGCAGTACTTC. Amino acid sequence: CASSPPLGEGYEQYF.

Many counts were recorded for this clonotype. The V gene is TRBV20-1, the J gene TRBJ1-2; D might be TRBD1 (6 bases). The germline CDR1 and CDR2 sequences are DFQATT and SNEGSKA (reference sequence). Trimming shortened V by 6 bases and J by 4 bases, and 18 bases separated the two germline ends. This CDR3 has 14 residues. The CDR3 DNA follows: TGCAGTGCCCTCCGGCGGGGGCGAAGCTATGGCTACACCTTC. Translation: CSALRRGRSYGYTF.

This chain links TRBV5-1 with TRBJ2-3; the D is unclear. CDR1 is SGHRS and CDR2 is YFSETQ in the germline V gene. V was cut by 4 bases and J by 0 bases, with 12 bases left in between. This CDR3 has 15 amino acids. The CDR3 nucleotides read TGCGCCAGCAGCCCCGGACCAACTAGCACAGATACGCAGTATTTT. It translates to CASSPGPTSTDTQYF. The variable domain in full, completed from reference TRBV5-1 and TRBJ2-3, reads KAGVTQTPRYLIKTRGQQVTLSCSPISGHRSVSWYQQTPGQGLQFLFEYFSETQRNKGNFPGRFSGRQFSNSRSEMNVSTLELGDSALYLCASSPGPTSTDTQYFGPGTRLTVL.

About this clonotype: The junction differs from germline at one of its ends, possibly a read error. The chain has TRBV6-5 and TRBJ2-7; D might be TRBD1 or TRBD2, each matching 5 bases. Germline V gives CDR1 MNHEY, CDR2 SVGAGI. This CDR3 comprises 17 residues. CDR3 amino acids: CSSSYSQPGRLDYEQYF. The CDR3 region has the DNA TGTTCCAGCAGTTACTCACAGCCGGGACGTCTAGACTACGAGCAGTACTTC.

CDR3 in amino acids: CASSLKDRGYGYTF. CDR3 in DNA: TGTGCCAGCAGCTTAAAGGACAGGGGCTATGGCTACACCTTC. The chain recombines TRBV7-9 with TRBJ1-2, with 9 bases aligning to TRBD1. With 2 bases clipped from V and 4 bases from J, the junction kept 2 bases outside the gene matches. The CDR3 totals 14 residues. The germline V gene has CDR1 SEHNR and CDR2 FQNEAQ (reference sequence). Using reference TRBV7-9 and TRBJ1-2 for the parts outside the CDR3, the full variable domain is DTGVSQNPRHKITKRGQNVTFRCDPISEHNRLYWYRQTLGQGPEFLTYFQNEAQLEKSRLLSDRFSAERPKGSFSTLEIQRTEQGDSAMYLCASSLKDRGYGYTFGSGTRLTVV.

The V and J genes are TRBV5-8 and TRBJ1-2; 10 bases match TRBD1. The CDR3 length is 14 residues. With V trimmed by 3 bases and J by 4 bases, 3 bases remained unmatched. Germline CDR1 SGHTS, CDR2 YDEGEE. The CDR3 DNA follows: TGTGCCAGCAGCTCTAGGGACAGGGGCTATGGCTACACCTTC. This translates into CASSSRDRGYGYTF.

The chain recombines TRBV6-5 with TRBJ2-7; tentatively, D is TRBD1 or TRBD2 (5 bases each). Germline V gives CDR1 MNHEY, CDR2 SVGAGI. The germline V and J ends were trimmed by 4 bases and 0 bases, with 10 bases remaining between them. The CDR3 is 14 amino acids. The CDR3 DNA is TGTGCCAGCAGTTGGGACCAGACCTCCTACGAGCAGTACTTC. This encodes CASSWDQTSYEQYF.

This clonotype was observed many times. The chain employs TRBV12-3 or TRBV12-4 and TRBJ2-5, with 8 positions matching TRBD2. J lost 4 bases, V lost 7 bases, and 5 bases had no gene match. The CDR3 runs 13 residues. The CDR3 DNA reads TGTGCCAGCATGAGTAGCGGGATAGAGACCCAGTACTTC. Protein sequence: CASMSSGIETQYF.

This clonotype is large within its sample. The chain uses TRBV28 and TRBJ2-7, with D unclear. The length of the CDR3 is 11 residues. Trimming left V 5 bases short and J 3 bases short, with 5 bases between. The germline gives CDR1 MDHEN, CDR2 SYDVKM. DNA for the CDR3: TGTGCCAGCAGTCCAGGCTACGAGCAGTACTTC. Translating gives CASSPGYEQYF.

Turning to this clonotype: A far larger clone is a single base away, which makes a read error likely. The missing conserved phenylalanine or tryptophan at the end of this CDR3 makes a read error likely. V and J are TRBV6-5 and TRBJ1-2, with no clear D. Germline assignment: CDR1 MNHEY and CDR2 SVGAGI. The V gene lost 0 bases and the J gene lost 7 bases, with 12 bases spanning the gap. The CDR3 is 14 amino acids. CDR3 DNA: TGTGCCAGCAGTTACTCGACGAAGGCCTCTGGCTACACCCTC. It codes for CASSYSTKASGYTL.

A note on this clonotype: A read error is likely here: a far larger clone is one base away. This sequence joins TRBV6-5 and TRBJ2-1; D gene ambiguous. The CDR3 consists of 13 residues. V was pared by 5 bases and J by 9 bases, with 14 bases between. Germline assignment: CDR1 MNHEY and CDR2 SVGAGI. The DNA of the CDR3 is TGTGCCAGCAGTATCGGTAGCTCCCGTGAGCAGTTCTTC. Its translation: CASSIGSSREQFF.

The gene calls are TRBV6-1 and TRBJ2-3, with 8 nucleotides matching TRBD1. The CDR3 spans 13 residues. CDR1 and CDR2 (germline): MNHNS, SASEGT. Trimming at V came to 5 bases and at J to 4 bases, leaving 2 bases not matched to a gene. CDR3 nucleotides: TGTGCCAGCAGTAGACAGGGGCCAGATACGCAGTATTTT. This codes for CASSRQGPDTQYF.

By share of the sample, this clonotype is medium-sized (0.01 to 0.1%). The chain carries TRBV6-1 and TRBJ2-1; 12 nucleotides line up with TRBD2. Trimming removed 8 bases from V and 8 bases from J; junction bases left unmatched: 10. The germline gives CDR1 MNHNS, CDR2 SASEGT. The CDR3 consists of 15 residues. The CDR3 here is CASGLTSGRFDEQFF. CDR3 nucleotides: TGTGCCAGCGGATTGACTAGCGGGAGATTCGATGAGCAGTTCTTC.

In nucleotides, the CDR3 is TGTGCCAGCAGTGGACAGGGAGGCACTGAAGCTTTCTTT. As protein: CASSGQGGTEAFF. The V gene is TRBV2, the J gene TRBJ1-1; 7 nucleotides match TRBD1. CDR1 is SNHLY, CDR2 FYNNEI, per germline. The CDR3 totals 13 residues. The V segment lost 4 bases and the J segment 4 bases; nucleotides outside the gene matches: 3.

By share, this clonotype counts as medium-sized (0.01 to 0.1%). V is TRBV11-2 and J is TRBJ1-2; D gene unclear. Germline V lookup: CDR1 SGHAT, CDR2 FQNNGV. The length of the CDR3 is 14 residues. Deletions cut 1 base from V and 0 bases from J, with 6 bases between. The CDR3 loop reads CASSLAPANYGYTF. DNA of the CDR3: TGTGCCAGCAGCTTAGCCCCAGCTAACTATGGCTACACCTTC. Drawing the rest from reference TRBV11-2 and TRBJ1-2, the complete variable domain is EAGVAQSPRYKIIEKRQSVAFWCNPISGHATLYWYQQILGQGPKLLIQFQNNGVVDDSQLPKDRFSAERLKGVDSTLKIQPAKLEDSAVYLCASSLAPANYGYTFGSGTRLTVV.